This entry features one T cell receptor beta chain sequence. Its antigen is not known. TCRdb fed the reads into MiXCR, producing one record per CDR3 protein. The sample includes approximately 280,000 distinct CDR3 sequences, about 20% of them seen just once. The sample belongs to a study of T cell repertoires in cytomegalovirus infection. The germline gives CDR1 LGHDT, CDR2 YNNKEL (reference sequence). The CDR3 consists of 14 residues. V was pared by 9 bases and J by 1 base, with 8 bases of the junction left unmatched. The sample in question was cultured PBMCs, obtained from culture after CMV antigen stimulation. The receptor was isolated from a human donor in good health (CMV status not recorded). Some clones in this sample may be carry-over from other donors' samples. The chain is built from TRBV3-1 and TRBJ1-1; 7 bases align to TRBD1. CDR3 sequence reads: CASQGEGWNTEAFF. CDR3 DNA sequence: TGTGCCAGTCAGGGGGAGGGGTGGAACACTGAAGCTTTCTTT.